In its sample, the clone carrying this TCR beta chain was seen many times. The antigen is unknown. This sample is drawn from a study of naive and memory T cell subsets. The study's findings and limits: Potentially, T cell activation and differentiation skew this RNA-based measurement.

Trimming took 3 bases from V and 1 from J; bases not matched to a gene: 11. In germline, CDR1 is MNHEY, CDR2 SMNVEV (reference sequence). The CDR3 covers 17 residues. TCR cDNA received a 3' ligated oligonucleotide that carried a UMI. Adult healthy volunteers gave 2.5 ml peripheral blood for whole-blood RNA. Reverse transcription used DNase-treated unsorted total RNA, aiming for about 1 to 1000 ng. Ligated cDNA underwent four rounds of PCR with nested alpha and beta constant region primers and SP2. Alpha and beta constant region primers primed reverse transcription for blood and skin samples. TCRdb called the 5' RACE reads again in MiXCR, with one record for every CDR3 protein. Among over 45,000 distinct CDR3 sequences listed, approximately 4.5% were seen once.

This chain joins TRBV27 and TRBJ1-1, with TRBD1 matching over 7 bases. The TCR originated in a female donor in good health. This chain's CDR3 is CASSFTQRQGWNTEAFF. CDR3 bases: TGTGCCAGCAGTTTTACCCAACGACAGGGATGGAACACTGAAGCTTTCTTT.